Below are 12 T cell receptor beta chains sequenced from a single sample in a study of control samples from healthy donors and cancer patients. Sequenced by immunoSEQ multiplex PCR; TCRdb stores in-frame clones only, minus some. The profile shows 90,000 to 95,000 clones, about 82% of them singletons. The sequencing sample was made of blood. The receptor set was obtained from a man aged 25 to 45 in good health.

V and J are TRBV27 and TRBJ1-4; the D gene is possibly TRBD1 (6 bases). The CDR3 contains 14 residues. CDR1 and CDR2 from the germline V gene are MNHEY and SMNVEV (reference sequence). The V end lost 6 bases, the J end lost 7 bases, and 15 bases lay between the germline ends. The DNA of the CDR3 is TGTGCCAGCAGATCGGGATGGGGGGCTGAAAAACTGTTTTTT. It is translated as CASRSGWGAEKLFF.

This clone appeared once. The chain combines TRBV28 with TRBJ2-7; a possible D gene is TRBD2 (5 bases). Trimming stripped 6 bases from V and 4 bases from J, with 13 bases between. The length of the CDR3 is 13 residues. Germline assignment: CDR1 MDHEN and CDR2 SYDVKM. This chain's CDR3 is CASSLRTPYEQYF. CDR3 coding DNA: TGTGCCAGCAGCCTGAGGACTCCGTACGAGCAGTACTTC.

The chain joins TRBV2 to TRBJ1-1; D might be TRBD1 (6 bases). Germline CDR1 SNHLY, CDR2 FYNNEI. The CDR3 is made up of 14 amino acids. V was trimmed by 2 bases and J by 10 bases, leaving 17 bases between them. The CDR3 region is CASSEITQQGGAFF. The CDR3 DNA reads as TGTGCCAGCAGTGAAATCACGCAACAGGGAGGAGCTTTCTTT. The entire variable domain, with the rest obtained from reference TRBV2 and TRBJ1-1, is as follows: EPEVTQTPSHQVTQMGQEVILRCVPISNHLYFYWYRQILGQKVEFLVSFYNNEISEKSEIFDDQFSVERPDGSNFTLKIRSTKLEDSAMYFCASSEITQQGGAFFGQGTRLTVV.

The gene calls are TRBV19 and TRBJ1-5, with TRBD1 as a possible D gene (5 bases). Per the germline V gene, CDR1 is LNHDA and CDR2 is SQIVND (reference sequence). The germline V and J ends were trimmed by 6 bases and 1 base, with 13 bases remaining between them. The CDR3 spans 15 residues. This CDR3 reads CASRGPGWSNQPQHF. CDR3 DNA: TGTGCCAGTAGGGGGCCCGGGTGGAGCAATCAGCCCCAGCATTTT.

The CDR3 DNA sequence: TGTGCCAGCAGTTTACCCACGTGGGCCCATCAGCCCCAGCATTTT. Its protein product is CASSLPTWAHQPQHF. The rearrangement links TRBV28 to TRBJ1-5; D is undetermined. The CDR3 contains 15 residues. CDR1 MDHEN and CDR2 SYDVKM come from the germline V gene. V was shortened by 2 bases and J by 5 bases, with 13 bases between the two germline ends.

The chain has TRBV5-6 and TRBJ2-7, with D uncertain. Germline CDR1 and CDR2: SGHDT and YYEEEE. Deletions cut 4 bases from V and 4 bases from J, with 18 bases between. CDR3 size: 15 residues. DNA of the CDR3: TGTGCCAGCAGCCCCACTGACCGTCCGGAATACGAGCAGTACTTC. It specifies CASSPTDRPEYEQYF.

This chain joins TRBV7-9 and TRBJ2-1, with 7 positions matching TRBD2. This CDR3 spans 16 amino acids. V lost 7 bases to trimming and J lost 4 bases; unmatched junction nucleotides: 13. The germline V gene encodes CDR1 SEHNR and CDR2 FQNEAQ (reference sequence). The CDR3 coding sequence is TGTGCCAGCACCGATCCGAGGGAGGGGATGTACAATGAGCAGTTCTTC. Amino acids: CASTDPREGMYNEQFF.

Written as DNA, the CDR3 is TGTGCCAGCAGTTACCTCGACAATTCACCCCTCCACTTT. Translating gives CASSYLDNSPLHF. The chain has TRBV6-5 and TRBJ1-6; D unresolved. V shed 2 bases and J shed 7 bases, with 6 bases lying between them. This CDR3 contains 13 residues. Germline CDR1 and CDR2: MNHEY and SVGAGI.

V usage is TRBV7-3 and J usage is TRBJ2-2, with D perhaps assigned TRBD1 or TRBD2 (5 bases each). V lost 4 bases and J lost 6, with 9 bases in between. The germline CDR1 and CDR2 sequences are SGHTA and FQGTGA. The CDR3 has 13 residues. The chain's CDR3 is CASSYQGAGELFF. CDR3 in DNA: TGTGCCAGCAGCTATCAGGGAGCCGGGGAGCTGTTTTTT.

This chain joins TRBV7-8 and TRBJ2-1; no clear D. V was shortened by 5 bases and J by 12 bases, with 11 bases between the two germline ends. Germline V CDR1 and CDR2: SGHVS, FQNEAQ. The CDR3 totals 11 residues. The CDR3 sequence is CASSPGSGQFF. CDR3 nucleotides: TGTGCCAGCAGCCCCGGTTCTGGGCAGTTCTTC.

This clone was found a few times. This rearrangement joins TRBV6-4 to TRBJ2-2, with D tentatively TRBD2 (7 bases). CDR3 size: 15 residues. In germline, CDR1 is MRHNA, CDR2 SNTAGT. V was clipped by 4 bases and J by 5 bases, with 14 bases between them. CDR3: CASSAGGRRTGELFF. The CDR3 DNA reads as TGTGCCAGCAGTGCGGGGGGCCGGCGGACCGGGGAGCTGTTTTTT.

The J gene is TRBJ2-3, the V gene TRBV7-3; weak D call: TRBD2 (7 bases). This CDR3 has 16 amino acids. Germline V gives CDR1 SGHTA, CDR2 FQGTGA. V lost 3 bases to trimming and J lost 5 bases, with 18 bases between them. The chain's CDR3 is CASSFRGGSGGDTQYF. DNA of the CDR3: TGTGCCAGCAGCTTTCGCGGGGGCTCTGGGGGAGATACGCAGTATTTT.